The 10 T cell receptor beta chains presented below share a single source sample, sequenced in a study of glioma-infiltrating T cells. The iRepertoire nested amplicon-rescue multiplex PCR amplified TCR alpha and beta CDR3s from RNA. One entry per CDR3 protein results from TCRdb running MiXCR on the multiplex PCR reads. The sample consists of around 390,000 distinct CDR3 sequences, 35% to 45% of them appearing once. Source material: glioma tissue, nonneoplastic brain tissue, or PBMCs (not recorded which). Source of these receptors: a human donor with low-grade glioma or glioblastoma, undergoing nonglioma brain surgery, or in good health (not recorded which).

Comment on this clonotype: A read error may explain this, as a much larger clone is one base away. V gene TRBV6-2 or TRBV6-3 combines with J gene TRBJ2-1, with 8 positions matching TRBD1. The germline V gene encodes CDR1 MNHEY and CDR2 SVGEGT. CDR3 length: 14 residues. Germline trimming cut 4 bases from V and 10 bases from J; bases unmatched to any gene: 9. The CDR3 DNA follows: TGTGCCAGCAGTTCCCCCCAGGACAGGGACGAGCAGTTCTTC. Translating gives CASSSPQDRDEQFF.

CDR3 nucleotides: TGTGCCAGTAGGCCCCGGAGGCCAGCGGGAGGGCCCTCGGGCACCGGGGAGCTGTTTTTT. It codes for CASRPRRPAGGPSGTGELFF. The chain recombines TRBV19 with TRBJ2-2; 10 nucleotides line up with TRBD2. The V gene end was trimmed by 6 bases and the J gene end by 4 bases; junction bases not matched to a gene: 20. The CDR3 consists of 20 residues. Germline loops: CDR1 LNHDA, CDR2 SQIVND (reference sequence).

A few counts support this clonotype. V usage is TRBV5-4 and J usage is TRBJ2-5; 7 bases map to TRBD2. This CDR3 region has 14 residues. Trimming removed 1 base from V and 4 bases from J; junction bases left unmatched: 4. The germline CDR1 and CDR2 sequences are SGHNT and YYREEE (reference sequence). In DNA form, the CDR3 reads TGTGCCAGCAGCTTGAACTCGGGAGGAGAGACCCAGTACTTC. Protein sequence: CASSLNSGGETQYF.

This clonotype was observed a handful of times. V gene TRBV14 combines with J gene TRBJ2-2, with a possible D match to TRBD1 (6 bases). The CDR3 has 16 residues. CDR1 and CDR2 from the germline V gene are SGHDN and FVKESK. Deletions cut 3 bases from V and 5 bases from J, with 16 bases between. For the CDR3, the DNA is TGTGCCAGCAGCCATCCTCCCGGGACAAATACCGGGGAGCTGTTTTTT. Its protein is CASSHPPGTNTGELFF.

The chain employs TRBV6-6 and TRBJ2-3, with D uncertain. Trimming took 2 bases from V and 5 from J, leaving 8 bases between them. CDR1 is MNHNY and CDR2 is SVGAGI in the germline V gene (reference sequence). The CDR3 is made up of 13 amino acids. The CDR3 DNA reads as TGTGCCAGCAGTTACATCTCCCGAGATACGCAGTATTTT. Translated, it gives CASSYISRDTQYF.

This clonotype was seen a few times. The genes are TRBV10-3 and TRBJ1-2; D not resolved. Germline V CDR1 and CDR2: ENHRY, SYGVKD. This CDR3 region has 15 residues. V was clipped by 0 bases and J by 0 bases, with 8 bases between them. The CDR3 DNA is TGTGCCATCAGTGAGTCTACAGCAGCTAACTATGGCTACACCTTC. It encodes CAISESTAANYGYTF.

This clonotype was seen ten or more times. The chain combines TRBV6-2 or TRBV6-3 with TRBJ2-5, with D possibly being TRBD2 (6 bases). The ends were cut back, 8 bases at V and 5 bases at J, with 15 bases in the middle. The CDR3 consists of 13 residues. Germline-derived CDR1 and CDR2 are MNHEY and SVGEGT. The CDR3 loop reads CASSPGSGETQYF. CDR3 coding DNA: TGTGCCAGCTCACCGGGGAGCGGGGAGACCCAGTACTTC.

The chain is built from TRBV20-1 and TRBJ2-7; D unclear. This CDR3 contains 14 residues. Trimming removed 6 bases from V and 0 bases from J, with 15 bases in between. In germline, CDR1 is DFQATT, CDR2 SNEGSKA (reference sequence). As DNA, the CDR3 is TGCAGTGCCCCCGGCCCTCTTACCTCCTACGAGCAGTACTTC. Amino acid sequence: CSAPGPLTSYEQYF.

In this sample, this clonotype turned up many times. The chain couples TRBV20-1 to TRBJ2-5; D perhaps matches TRBD1 (5 bases). Trimming took 2 bases from V and 5 from J, leaving 9 bases between them. The CDR3 contains 12 residues. Germline lookup yields CDR1 DFQATT and CDR2 SNEGSKA (reference sequence). The CDR3 DNA reads as TGCAGTGCTAGAATTGGGGCTGAGACCCAGTACTTC. The encoded protein is CSARIGAETQYF.

This clonotype was counted a few times. V usage is TRBV20-1 and J usage is TRBJ1-6; no firm D call. Germline V CDR1 and CDR2: DFQATT, SNEGSKA (reference sequence). Trimming cost V 4 bases and J 5 bases, with 21 bases left between them. This CDR3 spans 17 amino acids. The CDR3 protein is CSAKGVGLILNNSPLHF. CDR3 sequence (DNA): TGCAGTGCTAAGGGTGTCGGATTAATATTAAATAATTCACCCCTCCACTTT.